A selection of T cell receptor beta chains follows, all from one sample in a study of blood T cells in healthy people across ages. Using its own MiXCR run on the 5' RACE reads, TCRdb lists one record per CDR3 protein. The data hold 1,300,000 or so distinct CDR3 sequences, with around 55% observed a single time. Sequencing was performed on blood. The origin of the receptors is a man in his late teens or twenties in good health. CDR3s include the opening cysteine and the closing phenylalanine or tryptophan. D genes are given only for firm matches. A row's size may be missing; if present it is once, few, many or a size class.

d_gene	v_gene	j_gene	abundance	CDR3aa	CDR3nt
.	TRBV29-1	TRBJ2-4	.	CSVETGDSSGEQCF	TGCAGCGTTGAAACAGGGGACTCCTCGGGTGAGCAGTGCTTC
TRBD2	TRBV10-3	TRBJ2-3	.	CAISGGRADTQYF	TGTGCCATCAGCGGCGGGAGAGCGGATACGCAGTATTTT
.	TRBV20-1	TRBJ2-1	.	CSASVWDSANEQFF	TGCAGTGCTAGTGTCTGGGACTCCGCTAATGAGCAGTTCTTC
.	TRBV12-3/TRBV12-4	TRBJ1-2	many	CASNKLGLNYGYTF	TGTGCCAGCAACAAATTGGGGTTGAACTATGGCTACACCTTC
.	TRBV14	TRBJ2-3	few	CASSHHNTQYF	TGTGCCAGCAGCCATCACAATACGCAGTATTTT
.	TRBV10-3	TRBJ2-1	few	CAIRINTTRGGKHEQFF	TGTGCCATCCGTATAAATACCACAAGAGGAGGGAAGCATGAGCAGTTCTTC
TRBD2	TRBV2	TRBJ2-3	.	CASSRTSGPSTDTQYF	TGTGCCAGCAGTCGGACTAGCGGGCCTAGCACAGATACGCAGTATTTT
.	TRBV14	TRBJ2-1	.	CASSPVEGAEQFF	TGTGCCAGCAGCCCCGTAGAGGGAGCTGAGCAGTTCTTC
.	TRBV7-2	TRBJ2-1	.	CASSLAVFGLNEQFF	TGTGCCAGCAGCTTAGCGGTTTTTGGGCTAAATGAGCAGTTCTTC
TRBD2	TRBV20-1	TRBJ2-1	few	CSASGRAGNEQFF	TGCAGTGCTAGCGGGAGGGCTGGAAATGAGCAGTTCTTC
.	TRBV5-5	TRBJ1-4	.	CASSSGPTATNEKLFF	TGTGCCAGCAGCTCGGGCCCGACAGCCACTAATGAAAAACTGTTTTTT
.	TRBV29-1	TRBJ2-3	.	CSVEARGLPSTDTQYF	TGCAGCGTTGAAGCCCGGGGCCTTCCTAGCACAGATACGCAGTATTTT
.	TRBV25-1	TRBJ1-4	.	CASSATGLTNEKLFF	TGTGCCAGCAGTGCTACAGGATTAACTAATGAAAAACTGTTTTTT
TRBD1	TRBV10-3	TRBJ2-3	few	CAGGDRGADTQYF	TGTGCCGGTGGAGACAGGGGCGCAGATACGCAGTATTTT
.	TRBV14	TRBJ2-1	.	CASSQRDQRHNEQFF	TGTGCCAGCAGCCAGAGGGACCAAAGGCACAATGAGCAGTTCTTC
TRBD1	TRBV28	TRBJ1-6	.	CASSPRTGIGSPLHF	TGTGCCAGCAGTCCCCGGACAGGGATCGGTTCACCCCTCCACTTT
.	TRBV12-3/TRBV12-4	TRBJ1-2	few	CASTPATRRGGYTF	TGTGCCAGCACTCCCGCGACTCGGAGGGGTGGCTACACCTTC
.	TRBV29-1	TRBJ2-3	.	CSVGSRQTDTQYF	TGCAGCGTTGGCTCTAGACAGACCGATACGCAGTATTTT
.	TRBV6-5	TRBJ1-1	.	CASSYRETSNTEAFF	TGTGCCAGCAGTTATAGGGAAACGTCGAACACTGAAGCTTTCTTT
.	TRBV6-6	TRBJ2-7	.	CASTPNLSYEQYF	TGTGCCAGCACACCAAACCTCTCCTACGAGCAGTACTTC
TRBD1	TRBV6-1	TRBJ2-5	.	CASSDARGIPIYQETQYF	TGTGCCAGCAGTGACGCCAGGGGGATCCCAATATACCAAGAGACCCAGTACTTC
.	TRBV9	TRBJ2-5	.	CASSRVERTQETQYF	TGTGCCAGCAGCCGGGTGGAGCGCACCCAAGAGACCCAGTACTTC
.	TRBV12-3/TRBV12-4	TRBJ2-3	.	CASRHAGETDTQYF	TGTGCCAGCAGGCATGCAGGGGAGACAGATACGCAGTATTTT
TRBD1	TRBV5-1	TRBJ2-3	.	CASSLDFQGADTQYF	TGCGCCAGCAGCTTGGATTTTCAGGGGGCAGATACGCAGTATTTT